A single sample is the source of the 15 T cell receptor beta chains below, sequenced in a study of regulatory T cells in long-lasting Graves disease. Assembly of TCR beta libraries relied on iRepertoire HTBI primers together with Arm-PCR of CDR3 regions. TCRdb ran MiXCR on the multiplex PCR reads and lists one entry per CDR3 protein. This table has under 500,000 distinct CDR3 sequences, roughly 15% appearing once. As for time point: newly diagnosed GD, antithyroid drugs for less than 3 months. The authors made the TCR library using RNA they extracted from PBMCs. The sample also formed part of further work on T cells in Graves' hyperthyroidism and ophthalmopathy.

The source material was peripheral blood mononuclear cells (PBMCs), sampled at new diagnosis, from a patient treated with antithyroid drugs. These receptors were collected from a woman in her thirties with Graves disease.

This chain uses TRBV20-1 with TRBJ1-2; D is ambiguous. Germline values: CDR1 DFQATT, CDR2 SNEGSKA (reference sequence). Trimming pared 6 bases from V and 2 bases from J, leaving 13 bases between. The CDR3 runs 13 residues. The CDR3 coding sequence is TGCAGTGCACAATCTGACGCGAACTATGGCTACACCTTC. As protein: CSAQSDANYGYTF.

The chain uses TRBV12-3 or TRBV12-4 and TRBJ2-3; 10 bases fit TRBD2. Trimming at V came to 3 bases and at J to 3 bases, leaving 6 bases not matched to a gene. The CDR3 totals 16 residues. This CDR3 is CASSFDLAGGTDTQYF. CDR3 DNA: TGTGCCAGCAGTTTCGACTTAGCGGGAGGAACAGATACGCAGTATTTT.

This clonotype was recorded many times. This chain links TRBV11-2 with TRBJ2-5; 7 bases line up with TRBD1. CDR1 SGHAT and CDR2 FQNNGV come from the germline V gene. The CDR3 contains 15 residues. J gave up 5 bases and V 0 bases, and 6 bases lay outside the gene matches. The CDR3 region has the DNA TGTGCCAGCAGCTTAGATCAGGGGGTGGTGGAGACCCAGTACTTC. It translates to CASSLDQGVVETQYF.

There are many counts of this clonotype. Sequence at one end of the junction differs from germline and may be a read error. This rearrangement joins TRBV7-3 to TRBJ2-7; D possibly corresponds to TRBD2 (6 bases). CDR1 is SGHTA and CDR2 is FQGTGA in the germline V gene. The CDR3 length is 16 residues. CDR3 nucleotide sequence: TGCGCCAGCAGCCAAGATCGTCAGGGAGGATTGTTCGAGCAGTACTTC. This sequence encodes CASSQDRQGGLFEQYF. Looking up the rest from reference TRBV7-3 and TRBJ2-7 gives the full variable domain: GAGVSQTPSNKVTEKGKYVELRCDPISGHTALYWYRQSLGQGPEFLIYFQGTGAADDSGLPNDRFFAVRPEGSVSTLKIQRTERGDSAVYLCASSQDRQGGLFEQYFGPGTRLTVT.

The table lists this clonotype with a few counts. This chain joins TRBV6-1 and TRBJ2-2; TRBD2 agrees at 10 bases. V dropped 6 bases and J dropped 0; count of bases not matched to a gene: 1. The germline V gene has CDR1 MNHNS and CDR2 SASEGT. The CDR3 has 15 amino acids. The CDR3 bases are TGTGCCAGCAGAGGACTAGCGGCGAACACCGGGGAGCTGTTTTTT. As protein: CASRGLAANTGELFF.

The chain uses TRBV6-2 or TRBV6-3 and TRBJ2-7; 8 nucleotides line up with TRBD1. The CDR3 contains 17 residues. Germline CDR1 is MNHEY and CDR2 is SVGEGT. V lost 1 base to trimming and J lost 2 bases; unmatched junction nucleotides: 10. CDR3 loop: CASSYLAPGTGTYEQYF. CDR3 nucleotides: TGTGCCAGCAGTTACTTAGCTCCCGGGACAGGCACCTACGAGCAGTACTTC.

A remark on this clonotype: Germline and junction disagree at one end, which may indicate a read error. This sequence joins TRBV12-3 or TRBV12-4 and TRBJ2-1; the match to TRBD2 covers 10 bases. The CDR3 has 14 residues. CDR3 sequence: CAISGAGGGPEQFF. The CDR3, as DNA: TGTGCCATCAGTGGAGCGGGAGGGGGGCCCGAGCAGTTCTTC.

This clonotype was counted many times. The chain is built from TRBV28 and TRBJ1-1, with D possibly matching TRBD1 (5 bases). The CDR3 is made up of 14 amino acids. Trimming cost V 2 bases and J 4 bases, with 11 bases left between them. Looked up from germline, CDR1 is MDHEN and CDR2 is SYDVKM. CDR3 sequence reads: CASSLDVGGTEAFF. The DNA of the CDR3 is TGTGCCAGCAGTTTAGACGTGGGGGGCACTGAAGCTTTCTTT. Full variable domain (outside the CDR3, taken from reference TRBV28 and TRBJ1-1): DVKVTQSSRYLVKRTGEKVFLECVQDMDHENMFWYRQDPGLGLRLIYFSYDVKMKEKGDIPEGYSVSREKKERFSLILESASTNQTSMYLCASSLDVGGTEAFFGQGTRLTVV.

In its sample, this clonotype was seen many times. V usage is TRBV10-3 and J usage is TRBJ2-1, with D perhaps TRBD2 (5 bases). Germline-derived CDR1 and CDR2 are ENHRY and SYGVKD. V was trimmed by 2 bases and J by 10 bases, leaving 18 bases between them. This CDR3 has 15 amino acids. The CDR3 DNA follows: TGTGCCATCAGTGAGCGACTCCACCGCGAGCGGGAGCAGTTCTTC. Translating it yields CAISERLHREREQFF.

This clonotype was seen at least ten times. The V call is TRBV20-1, the J call TRBJ1-2, with D maybe TRBD1 (6 bases). The CDR3 is 16 amino acids. Trimming took 0 bases from V and 4 from J, leaving 18 bases between them. Looked up from germline, CDR1 is DFQATT and CDR2 is SNEGSKA (reference sequence). The CDR3 DNA sequence: TGCAGTGCTAGAGATCGAGAGGGGACACGCATCTATGGCTACACCTTC. This gives the protein CSARDREGTRIYGYTF.

Concerning this clonotype: A clone one base away is much larger, so this may be a read error. The rearrangement joins TRBV7-8 to TRBJ1-5, with D unclear. The CDR3 length is 12 residues. Trimming pared 7 bases from V and 12 bases from J, leaving 16 bases between. Germline CDR1 reads SGHVS; CDR2 reads FQNEAQ. CDR3 in DNA: TGTGCCAGCAATTCTAGTAGGGCCTTCCAGCATTTT. Amino acids: CASNSSRAFQHF.

This clonotype was found many times. This chain connects TRBV10-3 to TRBJ2-1; D remains unclear. This CDR3 spans 14 amino acids. The germline V gene has CDR1 ENHRY and CDR2 SYGVKD. V was pared by 10 bases and J by 5 bases, with 18 bases between. The CDR3 is CATTDSLTNNEQFF. CDR3 nucleotides: TGTGCCACAACCGACTCGCTCACGAACAATGAGCAGTTCTTC.

This clonotype was observed at least ten times. This chain joins TRBV7-9 and TRBJ2-7; D is unresolved. Per germline, CDR1 SEHNR and CDR2 FQNEAQ (reference sequence). Trimming removed 4 bases at V and 1 base at J, with 8 bases between. There are 13 residues in the CDR3. The CDR3 DNA reads as TGTGCCAGCAGCTCGCCAGAATCCTACGAGCAGTACTTC. Translated, it gives CASSSPESYEQYF.

The V gene is TRBV24-1, the J gene TRBJ2-1, with TRBD1 matching over 7 bases. The ends lost 4 bases at V and 8 bases at J; junction bases unmatched: 13. This CDR3 region has 16 residues. The germline V gene has CDR1 KGHDR and CDR2 SFDVKD. The CDR3, as DNA: TGTGCCACCAGTGACCTCCGGACAGGTGGAGGCGATGAGCAGTTCTTC. Amino acid sequence: CATSDLRTGGGDEQFF.

This clonotype has a count of ten or more. The chain is built from TRBV20-1 and TRBJ2-1; possibly TRBD2 for D (6 bases). The germline CDR1 and CDR2 sequences are DFQATT and SNEGSKA (reference sequence). V was shortened by 3 bases and J by 6 bases, with 12 bases between the two germline ends. This CDR3 is built from 13 residues. CDR3 coding DNA: TGCAGTGCTAGGAAGGACTACTCCAATGAGCAGTTCTTC. It specifies CSARKDYSNEQFF.